This is a list of T cell receptor beta chains from one sample in a study of shared clonotypes between healthy human individuals. Sequencing used immunoSEQ multiplex PCR; TCRdb keeps in-frame clones, though not all of them. The sample has around 440,000 clones, around 77% seen once. The sample was PBMCs. All receptors come from a woman between 40 and 55 years old in good health. Some clones in this sample may be carry-over from other donors' samples. CDR3s include the opening cysteine and the closing phenylalanine or tryptophan. D genes are given only for firm matches. Clone size is stated in some rows and not others, as once, few, many or a class when expanded.

J gene	D gene	V gene	clone size	CDR3 protein
TRBJ1-1	TRBD1	TRBV6-5	.	CASSRRPGQGAVAFF
TRBJ1-5	.	TRBV30	.	CAWSGQGPQPQHF
TRBJ1-1	.	TRBV29-1	.	CSVYSGGTEAFF
.	.	TRBV19	many	CASGRDGGYEQYF
TRBJ2-1	TRBD2	TRBV25-1	few	CASSFSSGEGSYNEQFF
TRBJ1-2	.	TRBV18	.	CASSPPAGSYGYTF
TRBJ2-5	TRBD2	TRBV6-1	.	CASSEARGVGETQYF
TRBJ1-5	TRBD1	TRBV4-3	.	CASSPNPRGNQPQHF
TRBJ2-2	TRBD2	TRBV5-1	.	CASSLSSGRVTGELFF
TRBJ1-4	.	TRBV19	.	CASTFLGGGPNEKLFF
TRBJ2-7	TRBD2	TRBV9	few	CASSLGLAGAYREEQYF
TRBJ2-1	TRBD1	TRBV30	once	CAWSRGQGLYNEQFF
TRBJ2-7	TRBD1	TRBV6-1	.	CASSVDRGYEQYF
TRBJ2-6	.	TRBV28	.	CASSLQWAGANVLTF
TRBJ2-7	.	TRBV30	many	CAWSVLRKSSYEQYF
TRBJ1-3	TRBD1	TRBV30	few	CASISRDRARNTIYF
TRBJ1-2	TRBD1	TRBV6-6	once	CASSKDRGGYGYTF
TRBJ1-2	.	TRBV7-3	.	CASSLNRVANYGYTF
TRBJ2-7	.	TRBV27	.	CASGRLLNEQYF
TRBJ2-3	TRBD2	TRBV5-1	.	CASSLALAGTLDTQYF
TRBJ1-2	TRBD1	TRBV29-1	few	CSVGTLDRGYGYTF
TRBJ1-1	.	TRBV10-1	.	CASSGSTGNTEAFF
TRBJ2-1	.	TRBV29-1	once	CSVGRDRSYNEQFF
TRBJ1-1	.	TRBV19	.	CASSIQNTEAFF
TRBJ2-3	.	TRBV9	.	CASSVEGPAVFDLTDTQYF
TRBJ2-4	TRBD1	TRBV2	.	CASSDSPQDRGRDF
TRBJ1-5	.	TRBV5-6	.	CASSPSVGNNRPQHF
TRBJ1-5	.	TRBV2	.	CASSEFAGMGNQPQHF
TRBJ2-5	TRBD2	TRBV5-1	.	CASSTGLAGARYGETQYF
TRBJ2-4	TRBD2	TRBV28	.	CASRTLAGGGIQYF
TRBJ1-1	.	TRBV15	.	CATSRDGSSNTEAFF
TRBJ2-7	TRBD2	TRBV29-1	.	CSVAKGLVVYEQYF
TRBJ2-5	TRBD1	TRBV28	.	CASSGDRAEKETQYF
TRBJ1-2	TRBD1	TRBV6-6	.	CASSYHGQGLNYGYTF
TRBJ1-5	.	TRBV28	.	CASSKNRDSNQPQHF
TRBJ2-5	.	TRBV6-5	.	CASSRAQETQYF
TRBJ2-3	.	TRBV11-2	.	CASSLAVGPDTQYF
TRBJ1-1	TRBD1	TRBV6-5	once	CASSYAGQGTEAFF
TRBJ2-7	TRBD1	TRBV28	.	CASTTGGYEQYF
TRBJ2-3	.	TRBV2	many	CALTGTGLGHTQYF
TRBJ1-5	.	TRBV6-1	.	CASSESPVSNQPQHF
TRBJ2-7	.	TRBV4-1	.	CASSQDPRDYEQYF
TRBJ2-5	TRBD2	TRBV29-1	few	CSVRGTSGTQETQYF
TRBJ2-5	TRBD2	TRBV30	few	CAWIEGIAGGPGETQYF
TRBJ2-7	.	TRBV15	many	CATSRDPRVGYEQYF
TRBJ2-5	.	TRBV7-6	.	CASSLDETQYF
TRBJ1-1	TRBD1	TRBV7-6	.	CASSLGQGANTEAFF
TRBJ2-7	.	TRBV6-5	.	CASAGVGQSYYEQYF
TRBJ2-7	TRBD2	TRBV7-2	once	CASSVPGGEQYF
TRBJ1-5	.	TRBV28	.	CASISARRPLPGNQPQHF
TRBJ1-2	.	TRBV5-6	few	CASSLWVVYNYGYTF